Listed below are T cell receptor beta chains from one sample, sequenced in a study of CD4 T cells in relation to SARS-CoV-2 and coronaviruses. What these receptors recognize is not known. Repertoires were generated with immunoSEQ multiplex PCR, while TCRdb's copy carries only in-frame clones and drops some. The sample has around 31,000 clones; more than 75% are singletons. Material for sequencing was memory CD4+ T cells from PBMCs, cultured in vitro. Receptors were obtained from an adult with COVID-19. Each CDR3 is given with its conserved first and last residue. A D gene is named only where the DNA matches it firmly. Clone size is stated in some rows and not others, as once, few, many or a class when expanded.

v_gene: TRBV30; d_gene: TRBD2; j_gene: TRBJ2-3; abundance: .; CDR3nt: TGTGCCTGGAGTACGACTAGCCCTAGCACAGATACGCAGTATTTT; CDR3aa: CAWSTTSPSTDTQYF
v_gene: TRBV28; d_gene: .; j_gene: TRBJ1-1; abundance: .; CDR3nt: TGTGCCAGCAGACTGAACACTGAAGCTTTCTTT; CDR3aa: CASRLNTEAFF
v_gene: TRBV10-3; d_gene: .; j_gene: TRBJ2-2; abundance: once; CDR3nt: TGTGCCATCAGTGACCCGGACCTCCAGGTCACCGGGGAGCTGTTTTTT; CDR3aa: CAISDPDLQVTGELFF
v_gene: TRBV6-1; d_gene: .; j_gene: TRBJ1-2; abundance: .; CDR3nt: TGTGCCAGCAGTGAAAACAGCCGAAACTATGGCTACACCTTC; CDR3aa: CASSENSRNYGYTF
v_gene: TRBV27; d_gene: .; j_gene: TRBJ2-1; abundance: .; CDR3nt: TGTGCCAGCAGTAGGGGGCGGGAGTTGTTCTTC; CDR3aa: CASSRGRELFF
v_gene: TRBV19; d_gene: TRBD2; j_gene: TRBJ2-3; abundance: .; CDR3nt: TGTGCCAGTAGTATTGGGGCGGGAGGAGGCGATACGCAGTATTTT; CDR3aa: CASSIGAGGGDTQYF
v_gene: TRBV7-2; d_gene: .; j_gene: TRBJ2-3; abundance: .; CDR3nt: TGTGCCAGCAGCCCTGGGAGGCAAGCAGATACGCAGTATTTT; CDR3aa: CASSPGRQADTQYF
v_gene: TRBV9; d_gene: .; j_gene: TRBJ1-4; abundance: .; CDR3nt: TGTGCCAGCAGCGTAGGTATTCCGTCTAATGAAAAACTGTTTTTT; CDR3aa: CASSVGIPSNEKLFF
v_gene: TRBV5-1; d_gene: TRBD1; j_gene: TRBJ2-1; abundance: .; CDR3nt: TGCGCCAGCAGCTTGGGGACAGGGGAGGTCGCGTTCTTC; CDR3aa: CASSLGTGEVAFF
v_gene: TRBV19; d_gene: .; j_gene: TRBJ1-6; abundance: .; CDR3nt: TGTGCCAGTACGGAAAGCTCCTATAATTCACCCCTCCACTTT; CDR3aa: CASTESSYNSPLHF
v_gene: TRBV19; d_gene: .; j_gene: TRBJ2-2; abundance: .; CDR3nt: TGTGCCAGTAGTATATATCAGGGCCTTAGCACCGGGGAGCTGTTTTTT; CDR3aa: CASSIYQGLSTGELFF
v_gene: TRBV18; d_gene: .; j_gene: TRBJ2-5; abundance: .; CDR3nt: TGTGCCAGCTCACCACCGCGGGAACAACAAGAGACCCAGTACTTC; CDR3aa: CASSPPREQQETQYF
v_gene: TRBV27; d_gene: .; j_gene: TRBJ1-4; abundance: .; CDR3nt: TGTGCCAGCAGTTATTCGGGATTTGCAACTAATGAAAAACTGTTTTTT; CDR3aa: CASSYSGFATNEKLFF
v_gene: TRBV15; d_gene: TRBD2; j_gene: TRBJ2-3; abundance: .; CDR3nt: TGTGCCACCAGCAGAGGGGCGGGAGCAGATACGCAGTATTTT; CDR3aa: CATSRGAGADTQYF
v_gene: TRBV5-5; d_gene: .; j_gene: TRBJ2-3; abundance: once; CDR3nt: TGTGCCAGCAGCTCCCAAAGTGACACAGATACGCAGTATTTT; CDR3aa: CASSSQSDTDTQYF
v_gene: TRBV2; d_gene: .; j_gene: TRBJ1-3; abundance: .; CDR3nt: TGTGCCAGCAAATCTGCTGGAAACACCATATATTTT; CDR3aa: CASKSAGNTIYF
v_gene: TRBV6-2/TRBV6-3; d_gene: .; j_gene: TRBJ1-4; abundance: .; CDR3nt: TGTGCCAGCAGTCACGGACAGATGAATGAAAAACTGTTTTTT; CDR3aa: CASSHGQMNEKLFF
v_gene: TRBV18; d_gene: TRBD2; j_gene: TRBJ2-7; abundance: few; CDR3nt: TGTGCCAGCTCACCGAGCGGGGGGGACTCCTACGAGCAGTACTTC; CDR3aa: CASSPSGGDSYEQYF
v_gene: TRBV28; d_gene: .; j_gene: TRBJ1-2; abundance: few; CDR3nt: TGTGCCAGCGGGGGTCATAACTATGGCTACACCTTC; CDR3aa: CASGGHNYGYTF
v_gene: TRBV18; d_gene: TRBD1; j_gene: TRBJ2-1; abundance: .; CDR3nt: TGTGCCAGCTCACCCCGTCGGGACAGCTCCTACAATGAGCAGTTCTTC; CDR3aa: CASSPRRDSSYNEQFF
v_gene: TRBV9; d_gene: TRBD1; j_gene: TRBJ1-2; abundance: .; CDR3nt: TGTGCCAGCAGCGTAGCTCTGGGACAGTCCTATGGCTACACCTTC; CDR3aa: CASSVALGQSYGYTF
v_gene: TRBV7-6; d_gene: .; j_gene: TRBJ2-1; abundance: .; CDR3nt: TGTGCCAGCAGCTTACTAGCGAGCTCCTACAATGAGCAGTTCTTC; CDR3aa: CASSLLASSYNEQFF
v_gene: TRBV6-6; d_gene: .; j_gene: TRBJ2-5; abundance: once; CDR3nt: TGTGCCAGCAGTTACGCCTATAGGGAGACCCAGTACTTC; CDR3aa: CASSYAYRETQYF
v_gene: TRBV6-5; d_gene: .; j_gene: TRBJ2-6; abundance: .; CDR3nt: TGTGCCAGCAGTTATCTTCTCTCTGGGGCCAACGTCCTGACTTTC; CDR3aa: CASSYLLSGANVLTF
v_gene: TRBV4-1; d_gene: TRBD2; j_gene: TRBJ2-1; abundance: .; CDR3nt: TGCGCCAGCAGCAATCGCCGGGGGGACAATGAGCAGTTCTTC; CDR3aa: CASSNRRGDNEQFF
v_gene: TRBV11-2; d_gene: TRBD1; j_gene: TRBJ1-1; abundance: .; CDR3nt: TGTGCCAGCAGGGGACAGGGTGAGACTGAAGCTTTCTTT; CDR3aa: CASRGQGETEAFF
v_gene: TRBV27; d_gene: TRBD1; j_gene: TRBJ2-3; abundance: .; CDR3nt: TGTGCCAGCAGTACCATAGGGGGCTTAGTGCCGCAGTATTTT; CDR3aa: CASSTIGGLVPQYF
v_gene: TRBV4-1; d_gene: .; j_gene: TRBJ1-3; abundance: few; CDR3nt: TGCGCCAGTACCCTCAGGTTCGGCTCTGGAAACACCATATATTTT; CDR3aa: CASTLRFGSGNTIYF
v_gene: TRBV6-5; d_gene: .; j_gene: TRBJ1-1; abundance: few; CDR3nt: TGTGCCAGCAGTTACTCGAGCACCAGGGCCACTGAAGCTTTCTTT; CDR3aa: CASSYSSTRATEAFF
v_gene: TRBV28; d_gene: TRBD2; j_gene: TRBJ2-1; abundance: .; CDR3nt: TGTGCCAGCAGTTCGGGACTAGCCCACAATGAGCAGTTCTTC; CDR3aa: CASSSGLAHNEQFF
v_gene: TRBV4-2; d_gene: .; j_gene: TRBJ2-1; abundance: .; CDR3nt: TGTGCCAGCAGCCCCACCCGGGACTTCCTCAATGAGCAGTTCTTC; CDR3aa: CASSPTRDFLNEQFF
v_gene: TRBV6-5; d_gene: TRBD1; j_gene: TRBJ2-3; abundance: .; CDR3nt: TGTGCCAGCAGGTTTGGACAGGGCCCAGATACGCAGTATTTT; CDR3aa: CASRFGQGPDTQYF
v_gene: TRBV7-6; d_gene: .; j_gene: TRBJ2-7; abundance: few; CDR3nt: TGTGCCAGCAGCTTGAAAGGGGAGGCCTACGAGCAGTACTTC; CDR3aa: CASSLKGEAYEQYF
v_gene: TRBV7-3; d_gene: TRBD2; j_gene: TRBJ2-1; abundance: .; CDR3nt: TGTGCCAGCCATTATCCGGGACTAGCGGGACCTAGCTCCTACAATGAGCAGTTCTTC; CDR3aa: CASHYPGLAGPSSYNEQFF
v_gene: TRBV5-1; d_gene: TRBD1; j_gene: TRBJ1-2; abundance: .; CDR3nt: TGCGCCAGCAGCTTGGTCGCAAATCCGGGACAGTTCTATGGCTACACCTTC; CDR3aa: CASSLVANPGQFYGYTF
v_gene: TRBV7-3; d_gene: TRBD1; j_gene: TRBJ2-3; abundance: .; CDR3nt: TGTGCCAGCAGCCCGACAGGGGATACGCAGTATTTT; CDR3aa: CASSPTGDTQYF
v_gene: TRBV3-1/TRBV3-2; d_gene: .; j_gene: TRBJ2-7; abundance: few; CDR3nt: TGTGCCAGCAGCCGTTCGGCAAACGAGCAGTACTTC; CDR3aa: CASSRSANEQYF
v_gene: TRBV25-1; d_gene: TRBD2; j_gene: TRBJ2-7; abundance: .; CDR3nt: TGTGCCAGCAGGGTCTCCGGGACTAGCGGGAGTTCGTACGAGCAGTACTTC; CDR3aa: CASRVSGTSGSSYEQYF
v_gene: TRBV6-1; d_gene: .; j_gene: TRBJ1-6; abundance: .; CDR3nt: TGTGCCAGCAGTGATGTATCAGATTCACCCCTCCACTTT; CDR3aa: CASSDVSDSPLHF
v_gene: TRBV6-2/TRBV6-3; d_gene: TRBD2; j_gene: TRBJ2-1; abundance: .; CDR3nt: TGTGCCAGCAGTTATCTAGCGGGCCTCTACAATGAGCAGTTCTTC; CDR3aa: CASSYLAGLYNEQFF
v_gene: TRBV5-1; d_gene: .; j_gene: TRBJ1-1; abundance: .; CDR3nt: TGCGCCAGCAGCTTGGCTGGAGGGGGCACTGAAGCTTTCTTT; CDR3aa: CASSLAGGGTEAFF
v_gene: TRBV6-5; d_gene: TRBD1; j_gene: TRBJ2-1; abundance: few; CDR3nt: TGTGCCAGCAGTTCCAGGGACAGGGGGAGGTACAATGAGCAGTTCTTC; CDR3aa: CASSSRDRGRYNEQFF
v_gene: TRBV7-8; d_gene: .; j_gene: TRBJ1-1; abundance: .; CDR3nt: TGTGCCAGCAGCTTAGTAGACGAAGCTTTCTTT; CDR3aa: CASSLVDEAFF
v_gene: TRBV27; d_gene: TRBD2; j_gene: TRBJ2-3; abundance: .; CDR3nt: TGTGCCAGCAGTTTATGGTCTAGCGGTGGAGCAGATACGCAGTATTTT; CDR3aa: CASSLWSSGGADTQYF
v_gene: TRBV6-1; d_gene: TRBD2; j_gene: TRBJ2-3; abundance: once; CDR3nt: TGTGCCAGCAGTGGGACCCTAGCGGGTGGAGCAGATACGCAGTATTTT; CDR3aa: CASSGTLAGGADTQYF
v_gene: TRBV7-6; d_gene: .; j_gene: TRBJ2-3; abundance: .; CDR3nt: TGTGCCAGCAGCTTAGGCGGCGGGTACAGCACAGATACGCAGTATTTT; CDR3aa: CASSLGGGYSTDTQYF
v_gene: TRBV28; d_gene: .; j_gene: TRBJ1-2; abundance: .; CDR3nt: TGTGCCAGCAGTATAGGGACGGACTATGGCTACACCTTC; CDR3aa: CASSIGTDYGYTF
v_gene: TRBV5-1; d_gene: TRBD1; j_gene: TRBJ1-2; abundance: .; CDR3nt: TGCGCCAGCAGCTTGGGGACAGGGTTGAGGTATGGCTACACCTTC; CDR3aa: CASSLGTGLRYGYTF